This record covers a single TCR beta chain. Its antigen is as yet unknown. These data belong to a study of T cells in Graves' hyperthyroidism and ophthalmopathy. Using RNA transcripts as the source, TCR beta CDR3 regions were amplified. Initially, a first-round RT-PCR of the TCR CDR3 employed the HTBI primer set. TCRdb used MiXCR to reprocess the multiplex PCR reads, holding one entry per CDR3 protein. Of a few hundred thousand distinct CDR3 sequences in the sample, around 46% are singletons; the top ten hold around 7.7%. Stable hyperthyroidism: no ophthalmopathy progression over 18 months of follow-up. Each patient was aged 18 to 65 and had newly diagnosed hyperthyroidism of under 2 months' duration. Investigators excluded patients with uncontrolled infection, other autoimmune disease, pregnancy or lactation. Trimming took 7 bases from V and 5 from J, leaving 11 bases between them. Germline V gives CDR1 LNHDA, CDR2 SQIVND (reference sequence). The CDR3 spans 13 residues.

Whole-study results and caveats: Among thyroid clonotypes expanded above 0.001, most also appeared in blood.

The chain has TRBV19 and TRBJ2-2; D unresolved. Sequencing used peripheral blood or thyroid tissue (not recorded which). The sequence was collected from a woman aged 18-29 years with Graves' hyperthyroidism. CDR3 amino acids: CASMAGITGELFF. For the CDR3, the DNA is TGTGCCAGTATGGCAGGTATAACCGGGGAGCTGTTTTTT.